Here is one TCR beta chain with its context. The antigen is not known. CDR3 length equals 17 residues. With V trimmed by 3 bases and J by 5 bases, 10 bases remained unmatched. This entry is derived from a study of T cell clones after liver transplantation. Study-wide background: Samples came from ITN030ST, which attempted immunosuppression withdrawal within 2 years of liver transplantation. Blood was drawn pre-transplant, before withdrawal, and after full or failed withdrawal. Study-wide findings and caveats: In 5 of 8 subjects, circulating graft-donor-reactive CD4 TCRbeta sequences fell significantly after transplant. A larger donor-reactive than third-party decline suggested partial antigen-specific deletion.

Libraries were prepared by immunoSEQ multiplex PCR; TCRdb keeps only in-frame clonotypes and omits some of them. The sample consists of fewer than 65,000 clones, approximately 87% of them appearing once. The clonotype comes from a human patient who received a liver transplant. Some T cells may have originated in the graft donor. This chain uses TRBV23-1 with TRBJ2-6, with TRBD2 identical over 7 bases. Being an ORF, TRBV23-1 has a function that is uncertain. The sequenced sample was CD8+ T cells from blood, obtained 12 months after liver transplant. DNA of the CDR3: TGCGCCAGCAGTCACGGAGCGGGAAAGCGTCGGGCCAACGTCCTGACTTTC. It encodes CASSHGAGKRRANVLTF.